This passage covers 32 T cell receptor beta chains from one sample sequenced in a study of cytomegalovirus exposure and HLA in healthy donors. Primers: 60 Vbeta forward and 13 Jbeta reverse. TCRdb keeps only in-frame clones here, not all; method: immunoSEQ multiplex PCR. This sample has more than 95,000 clones; more than 60% occur once, and the top ten carry roughly 2.1%. The sample was PBMCs. The receptors were gathered from a man between 25 and 39 years old in good health and CMV-seronegative.

V is TRBV7-2 and J is TRBJ2-1; 9 bases map to TRBD2. From germline, CDR1 is SGHTA and CDR2 FQGNSA. J was trimmed by 9 bases and V by 2 bases; bases with no gene match: 11. This CDR3 is built from 16 residues. CDR3: CASSLRIGGGAGEQFF. The CDR3 nucleotides are TGTGCCAGCAGCTTACGAATCGGCGGGGGGGCAGGTGAGCAGTTCTTC.

The chain employs TRBV2 and TRBJ2-5, with D possibly TRBD2 on 5 matching bases. Trimming cost V 7 bases and J 1 base, with 10 bases left between them. There are 13 residues in the CDR3. Germline V gene lookup returns CDR1 SNHLY and CDR2 FYNNEI. CDR3 sequence (DNA): TGTGCCAGCATAGGAGGTGGCCAAGAGACCCAGTACTTC. It yields the protein CASIGGGQETQYF.

The rearrangement uses TRBV19 and TRBJ2-6, with D possibly matching TRBD2 (6 bases). The length of the CDR3 is 15 residues. CDR1 LNHDA and CDR2 SQIVND come from the germline V gene (reference sequence). Trimming shortened V by 3 bases and J by 2 bases, and 8 bases separated the two germline ends. The chain's CDR3 is CASSMTGAGANVLTF. The CDR3 region has the DNA TGTGCCAGTAGTATGACGGGGGCTGGGGCCAACGTCCTGACTTTC.

The chain uses TRBV11-2 and TRBJ1-2; a weak D match, TRBD1 (5 bases). V lost 1 base and J 8 bases, leaving 11 bases between the germline ends. The germline gives CDR1 SGHAT, CDR2 FQNNGV. The CDR3 runs 13 residues. CDR3 in DNA: TGTGCCAGCAGCTTAGCAGGGAATAGCGGCTACACCTTC. It encodes CASSLAGNSGYTF.

V is TRBV29-1 and J is TRBJ2-1, with a possible D match to TRBD1 (5 bases). The CDR3 contains 12 residues. V was cut by 7 bases and J by 7 bases, with 14 bases left in between. The germline V gene has CDR1 SQVTM and CDR2 ANQGSEA. CDR3 sequence reads: CSGATPGNEQFF. CDR3 in DNA: TGCAGCGGTGCGACTCCAGGGAATGAGCAGTTCTTC.

The gene calls are TRBV9 and TRBJ1-1, with 7 nucleotides matching TRBD1. J was trimmed by 0 bases and V by 0 bases; bases with no gene match: 5. The germline V gene has CDR1 SGDLS and CDR2 YYNGEE. The CDR3 is made up of 16 amino acids. In DNA form, the CDR3 reads TGTGCCAGCAGCGTAGCCCCGACAGGGTTGAACACTGAAGCTTTCTTT. Protein: CASSVAPTGLNTEAFF.

The CDR3 DNA follows: TGTGCCAGCAGTGGGAGGGACTTGCCTCCCTACGAGCAGTACTTC. Its protein product is CASSGRDLPPYEQYF. The genes are TRBV25-1 and TRBJ2-7; D may be TRBD2 (6 bases). V lost 4 bases and J 2 bases, leaving 15 bases between the germline ends. This CDR3 contains 15 residues. Germline CDR1 is MGHDK and CDR2 is SYGVNS.

This sequence joins TRBV6-1 and TRBJ1-3; D unclear. V lost 2 bases to trimming and J lost 4 bases, with 3 bases between them. Germline V gene lookup returns CDR1 MNHNS and CDR2 SASEGT. The CDR3 totals 12 residues. CDR3 amino acids: CASSELGNTIYF. DNA of the CDR3: TGTGCCAGCAGTGAACTAGGAAACACCATATATTTT.

This clone was counted once. The chain is built from TRBV6-4 and TRBJ1-3; a weak D match, TRBD1 (6 bases). Per the germline V gene, CDR1 is MRHNA and CDR2 is SNTAGT. V shed 7 bases and J shed 4 bases, with 20 bases lying between them. This CDR3 region has 16 residues. CDR3 nucleotide sequence: TGTGCCAGCACGACAGGTACGGGTCCGTCGGGAAACACCATATATTTT. Amino acids: CASTTGTGPSGNTIYF.

The chain joins TRBV28 to TRBJ2-3, with TRBD2 matching 11 bases. CDR3 size: 18 residues. CDR1 and CDR2 from the germline V gene are MDHEN and SYDVKM. J was trimmed by 4 bases and V by 2 bases; bases with no gene match: 11. CDR3 nucleotide sequence: TGTGCCAGCAGTTTACGGCTAGCGGGAGGTCTGGCGCCAGATACGCAGTATTTT. This translates into CASSLRLAGGLAPDTQYF.

The V call is TRBV5-1, the J call TRBJ2-3; 10 bases align to TRBD2. Trimming at V came to 3 bases and at J to 0 bases, leaving 4 bases not matched to a gene. Germline V gene sequence: CDR1 SGHRS, CDR2 YFSETQ. There are 16 residues in the CDR3. DNA for the CDR3: TGCGCCAGCAGCTATATGACTAGCGGGAGCACAGATACGCAGTATTTT. Amino acids: CASSYMTSGSTDTQYF.

The rearrangement links TRBV29-1 to TRBJ2-1; TRBD2 matches at 9 bases. CDR3 length equals 14 residues. Unmatched junction bases numbered 6, after V lost 3 bases and J lost 6 bases. Germline lookup yields CDR1 SQVTM and CDR2 ANQGSEA. The CDR3 DNA reads as TGCAGCGTTGAGCCGGGACTAGCAACCAATGAGCAGTTCTTC. This sequence encodes CSVEPGLATNEQFF.

This CDR3 reads CASSFGEVTEAFF. CDR3 sequence (DNA): TGTGCCAGCAGCTTCGGTGAGGTCACTGAAGCTTTCTTT. J is TRBJ1-1 and V is TRBV7-2; D unresolved. V dropped 3 bases and J dropped 4 bases, with 9 bases sitting between them. The germline gives CDR1 SGHTA, CDR2 FQGNSA. CDR3 length equals 13 residues. Together with reference TRBV7-2 and TRBJ1-1, the CDR3 gives the full variable domain: GAGVSQSPSNKVTEKGKDVELRCDPISGHTALYWYRQSLGQGLEFLIYFQGNSAPDKSGLPSDRFSAERTGGSVSTLTIQRTQQEDSAVYLCASSFGEVTEAFFGQGTRLTVV.

J is TRBJ2-7 and V is TRBV4-3; tentative D call: TRBD2 (5 bases). The CDR3 has 13 amino acids. Looked up from germline, CDR1 is LGHNA and CDR2 is YSLEER. The germline V and J ends were trimmed by 0 bases and 9 bases, with 12 bases remaining between them. CDR3 sequence reads: CASSQDMDEGQYF. The CDR3 nucleotides are TGCGCCAGCAGCCAAGATATGGACGAGGGGCAGTACTTC.

The rearrangement links TRBV29-1 to TRBJ2-7; perhaps TRBD1 as D (6 bases). The CDR3 loop spans 13 amino acids. Germline CDR1 and CDR2: SQVTM and ANQGSEA. V gave up 5 bases and J gave up 2 bases, with 13 bases separating them. The CDR3 here is CSVQRTATYEQYF. In DNA, the CDR3 is TGCAGCGTTCAAAGGACAGCCACCTACGAGCAGTACTTC.

The V and J genes are TRBV11-2 and TRBJ2-2; D is ambiguous. V was shortened by 8 bases and J by 0 bases, with 7 bases between the two germline ends. Germline V gene data show CDR1 as SGHAT and CDR2 as FQNNGV. This CDR3 region has 13 residues. The CDR3 region is CASGRTNTGELFF. As DNA, the CDR3 is TGTGCCAGCGGCAGGACGAACACCGGGGAGCTGTTTTTT.

J is TRBJ2-7 and V is TRBV4-3; 9 nucleotides match TRBD1. Germline CDR1 and CDR2: LGHNA and YSLEER. V lost 3 bases, J lost 3 bases, and 6 bases stayed unmatched. This CDR3 region has 15 residues. The CDR3 region has the DNA TGCGCCAGCAGCCAGGGACAGGGCCCTAACTACGAGCAGTACTTC. Translated, it gives CASSQGQGPNYEQYF.

The chain is built from TRBV7-9 and TRBJ2-5; TRBD1 aligns across 10 bases. The CDR3 runs 15 residues. Germline values: CDR1 SEHNR, CDR2 FQNEAQ (reference sequence). The junction had 9 bases not matched to a gene; V was cut back by 5 bases and J by 6 bases. The CDR3 DNA is TGTGCCAGCAGCGAAGGCGGGACAGGGGACAAGACCCAGTACTTC. Amino acid sequence: CASSEGGTGDKTQYF.

This clone was detected a few times. As DNA, the CDR3 is TGTGCCAGCAGTGAACTAGCGGGAGTCTCCTACAATGAGCAGTTCTTC. Amino acid sequence: CASSELAGVSYNEQFF. The V call is TRBV6-4, the J call TRBJ2-1, with TRBD2 matching 11 bases. The CDR3 covers 16 residues. V shed 3 bases and J 0 bases; nucleotides not matched to a gene: 1. Germline CDR1 reads MRHNA; CDR2 reads SNTAGT.

This clone was detected only a few times. Written as DNA, the CDR3 is TGTGCCAGTAAGGTCAGGGCCTGGGGTTTCGAGCAGTACTTC. It specifies CASKVRAWGFEQYF. This chain links TRBV27 with TRBJ2-7; tentative D call: TRBD1 (5 bases). The CDR3 length is 14 residues. With 9 bases removed from V and 6 bases from J, the gap between germline ends came to 21 bases. The germline V gene has CDR1 MNHEY and CDR2 SMNVEV (reference sequence).

This chain joins TRBV19 and TRBJ1-5; possibly TRBD1 for D (5 bases). The CDR3 covers 12 residues. CDR1 is LNHDA, CDR2 SQIVND, per germline (reference sequence). Deletions cut 4 bases from V and 7 bases from J, with 8 bases between. The CDR3, as DNA: TGTGCCAGTAGTAGGGGCAGCCAGCCCCAGCATTTT. It codes for CASSRGSQPQHF.

The chain links TRBV30 to TRBJ2-7, with TRBD1 matching 10 bases. Germline V lookup: CDR1 GTSNPN, CDR2 SVGIG (reference sequence). This CDR3 region has 14 residues. J lost 3 bases, V lost 6 bases, and 8 bases had no gene match. The CDR3 here is CACPCGQGGYEQYF. The CDR3 coding sequence is TGTGCCTGCCCTTGTGGACAGGGGGGCTACGAGCAGTACTTC.

This clone was observed a handful of times. This chain's CDR3 is CASSPRDRTYEQYF. In nucleotides, the CDR3 is TGTGCCAGCAGTCCTCGGGACAGAACCTACGAGCAGTACTTC. The chain employs TRBV6-6 and TRBJ2-7, with 7 bases fitting TRBD1. After removal of 5 bases from V and 2 bases from J, the junction contained 6 bases not matched to a gene. Germline V lookup: CDR1 MNHNY, CDR2 SVGAGI (reference sequence). The length of the CDR3 is 14 residues.

The V and J genes are TRBV29-1 and TRBJ1-6; D ambiguous. With 6 bases removed from V and 10 bases from J, the gap between germline ends came to 19 bases. The germline V gene has CDR1 SQVTM and CDR2 ANQGSEA. The CDR3 runs to 14 residues. CDR3: CSVRADAGISPLHF. The CDR3 bases are TGCAGCGTGAGAGCGGACGCCGGCATCTCACCCCTCCACTTT.

This clone was counted once. This rearrangement joins TRBV2 to TRBJ1-6, with a weak D call TRBD1 (6 bases). Trimming took off 5 bases at V and 4 bases at J, with 12 bases between the two ends. Germline V lookup: CDR1 SNHLY, CDR2 FYNNEI. The CDR3 consists of 15 residues. CDR3 region: CASSPGQLYNSPLHF. CDR3 bases: TGTGCCAGCAGTCCTGGACAGTTGTATAATTCACCCCTCCACTTT.

V and J are TRBV30 and TRBJ1-2; D uncertain. V lost 0 bases and J lost 6, with 8 bases in between. The CDR3 is 12 residues long. Looked up from germline, CDR1 is GTSNPN and CDR2 is SVGIG (reference sequence). CDR3 residues: CAWSVYVDGYTF. The CDR3 bases are TGTGCCTGGAGTGTATATGTAGATGGCTACACCTTC.

This chain links TRBV7-8 with TRBJ1-3; unclear D gene. The CDR3 runs 15 residues. V was trimmed by 5 bases and J by 0 bases, leaving 11 bases between them. Germline CDR1 reads SGHVS; CDR2 reads FQNEAQ. The CDR3 coding sequence is TGTGCCAGCAGCCCCAGGTTTCTCTCTGGAAACACCATATATTTT. Amino acids: CASSPRFLSGNTIYF.

CDR3 sequence reads: CASSPQTSGGWGNEQYF. CDR3 coding DNA: TGCGCCAGCAGCCCTCAAACTAGCGGGGGGTGGGGGAACGAGCAGTACTTC. The chain combines TRBV4-3 with TRBJ2-7, with 12 nucleotides matching TRBD2. Trimming removed 4 bases from V and 5 bases from J; junction bases left unmatched: 12. Germline CDR1 and CDR2: LGHNA and YSLEER. The CDR3 extends over 17 amino acids.

This chain connects TRBV6-5 to TRBJ2-3, with D uncertain. Trimming pared 7 bases from V and 3 bases from J, leaving 8 bases between. Germline values: CDR1 MNHEY, CDR2 SVGAGI. The CDR3 spans 12 residues. This CDR3 reads CASTSSTDTQYF. The CDR3 DNA is TGTGCCAGCACCTCTTCGACAGATACGCAGTATTTT.

This clone came up once. This chain links TRBV30 with TRBJ2-5, with TRBD1 matching over 7 bases. Germline V gives CDR1 GTSNPN, CDR2 SVGIG (reference sequence). The CDR3 length is 13 residues. J lost 1 base, V lost 3 bases, and 2 bases had no gene match. The CDR3 loop reads CAWRQGIQETQYF. For the CDR3, the DNA is TGTGCCTGGAGACAGGGGATCCAAGAGACCCAGTACTTC.

J is TRBJ1-5 and V is TRBV18; possible D gene TRBD1, 6 bases. The CDR3 consists of 18 residues. Germline V CDR1 and CDR2: KGHSH, LQKENI. Trimming left V 6 bases short and J 0 bases short, with 21 bases between. The CDR3 coding sequence is TGTGCCAGCTCGTCCTATCCTCCGGACAGCAATAGCAATCAGCCCCAGCATTTT. This gives the protein CASSSYPPDSNSNQPQHF.

CDR3 amino acids: CSVAAGAFTEAFF. In DNA form, the CDR3 reads TGCAGCGTGGCCGCGGGGGCCTTCACTGAAGCTTTCTTT. The rearrangement joins TRBV29-1 to TRBJ1-1; possible D gene TRBD1, 6 bases. V was clipped by 6 bases and J by 4 bases, with 15 bases between them. CDR3 length: 13 residues. Germline CDR1 reads SQVTM; CDR2 reads ANQGSEA.